This note documents a single T cell receptor beta chain sequence. Its antigen remains unidentified. No base quality information exists; no much larger clone differs at one position. Taken with the paper, the label for time point translates to: about 28 days (+/-7) after the second vaccine dose. AZD1222 recipients given second doses at about 4 weeks or at about 12 weeks were pooled, since spike-specific TCR depth and breadth were not found to differ between the two schedules. Samples from vaccinated people were obtained from the UK trials COV001 and COV002, which included a single-blind randomized controlled phase 2/3 trial of AZD1222 (ChAdOx1 nCoV-19) in healthy adults. Trial participant PBMC samples were collected at day 0 and day 28 after the second dose for TCRbeta chain sequencing. This specimen comes from a study of T cell responses to AZD1222 COVID-19 vaccine (dated by TCRdb to about 2021). Background on the whole study: TCR sequencing was performed for more than 230 trial participants, of whom some 200 were given two doses of AZD1222 and roughly 25 were given two doses of MenACWY control vaccine. Trial participants were enrolled by age into 18-55, 56-69 and 70-plus year subgroups, with around 140, 26 and 57 TCR-sequenced participants respectively. Study-wide conclusions, independent of this receptor: Conclusions about previously exposed vaccinees are limited because only a handful of AZD1222 recipients were SARS-CoV-2 seropositive at baseline. The 56-69-year group was small, and its depth increase did not reach significance, likely because of low power. Most participants were white British and females outnumbered males, and the authors suggested that clonal diversity may have been underestimated. Because no day 14 peak-response samples were available, repertoires were characterized only after the peak T cell response. A significant rise in spike-specific TCR breadth and depth was observed after two AZD1222 doses relative to day 0 and relative to MenACWY recipients. CD4 TCRs associated with the vaccine covered the entire spike protein, and the dominant responses were in regions 160-218 and 743-854. Epitopes outside the regions mutated in the B.1.351 and B.1.1.7 variants were reportedly recognized by nearly half of the unique spike-specific TCRs.

The CDR3 regions of human TCRbeta chains were analyzed by immunosequencing. Under the source paper's analysis protocol: Repertoire TCRs were matched against a reference library of SARS-CoV-2-specific TCRs generated with the MIRA antigen-specificity platform. Breadth was defined as the fraction of unique TCRs that were SARS-CoV-2-associated, and depth was defined as the fraction of total T cells that were SARS-CoV-2-associated. Using the MIRA data, every spike-specific TCR was mapped to the spike region that the TCR reacted to and assigned to either a CD4 or a CD8 class. Log10-transformed breadth and depth values were compared by one-way ANOVA with Sidak's multiple comparisons tests. TCRdb obtained this table from immuneACCESS and retained in-frame rearrangements with V and J assigned. These tables miss some clones; where compared with another copy, unresolved V genes account for less than half of the shortfall, and the remainder is unexplained. D and trimming come from the DNA, and the V and J calls and clone size come from that table. Here the sample has about 130,000 clones; 85% to 95% occur a single time. Around 6.5% of the sample goes to the ten largest clones.

According to the germline V gene, CDR1 reads SGHVS and CDR2 reads FQNEAQ. V gives up 5 bases and J gives up 1 base, and the segment between their germline ends measures 15 bases. From cysteine to phenylalanine, the CDR3 is 16 amino acids long. Solely the CDR3 DNA is kept, with 48 bases framed from the first base. This TCR came from an adult who received the AZD1222 COVID-19 vaccine. This chain is built from TRBV7-8 and TRBJ2-1, with the D call perhaps TRBD1 or TRBD2, as 5 bases match in each case. The sequencing used peripheral blood, collected 28 days after the second AZD1222 dose. The DNA sequence reads TGTGCCAGCAGCCCCCGGGACCTCTCATCCTACAATGAGCAGTTCTTC. Its amino acids are CASSPRDLSSYNEQFF.